Following are 10 T cell receptor beta chains from one sample sequenced in a study of identical twins. TCRdb re-derived calls from the 5' RACE reads in MiXCR, one entry per CDR3 protein. The sample records 1,800,000 or so distinct CDR3 sequences, more than 30% being singletons. Input material: cord blood. The receptors derive from a newborn girl in good health.

This clonotype has more than one count but fewer than ten. The chain uses TRBV9 and TRBJ1-4, with D possibly being TRBD1 (5 bases). CDR3 length: 14 amino acids. Per the germline V gene, CDR1 is SGDLS and CDR2 is YYNGEE. The V end lost 2 bases, the J end lost 0 bases, and 5 bases lay between the germline ends. CDR3 sequence (DNA): TGTGCCAGCAGCGTGGACACAACTAATGAAAAACTGTTTTTT. Residues: CASSVDTTNEKLFF.

A few counts support this clonotype. The V and J genes are TRBV20-1 and TRBJ1-2; D remains ambiguous. The CDR3 has 13 residues. With 0 bases removed from V and 8 bases from J, the gap between germline ends came to 13 bases. Germline V lookup: CDR1 DFQATT, CDR2 SNEGSKA (reference sequence). CDR3 DNA: TGCAGTGCTAGAGATCTCCAGCGCTACGGCTACACCTTC. This gives the protein CSARDLQRYGYTF.

The chain joins TRBV3-1 to TRBJ2-2; D ambiguous. Germline V gene sequence: CDR1 LGHDT, CDR2 YNNKEL (reference sequence). V was clipped by 1 base and J by 2 bases, with 8 bases between them. The CDR3 has 15 amino acids. The CDR3: CASSQGPVNTGELFF. The CDR3 DNA follows: TGTGCCAGCAGCCAAGGTCCGGTCAACACCGGGGAGCTGTTTTTT.

This clonotype showed up just a few times. This rearrangement joins TRBV24-1 to TRBJ2-7; a weak D match, TRBD1 (6 bases). This CDR3 comprises 14 residues. Trimming shortened V by 8 bases and J by 7 bases, and 20 bases separated the two germline ends. Germline loops: CDR1 KGHDR, CDR2 SFDVKD. The CDR3 reads CATILRQGHNEQYF. The CDR3 coding sequence is TGTGCCACCATATTGCGGCAGGGGCACAATGAGCAGTACTTC.

With regard to this clonotype: The junction and the germline gene differ at one end; a read error may be behind it. The CDR3 DNA reads TGTGCCAGCATGAAAGGGGGCAGTTCCTCCAATGAGCAGTTCTTC. Protein: CASMKGGSSSNEQFF. The V call is TRBV7-2, the J call TRBJ2-1; TRBD1 aligns across 7 bases. The CDR3 sequence is 15 residues long. Germline V gene data show CDR1 as SGHTA and CDR2 as FQGNSA.

CDR3 loop: CASSLSLAGASEQYF. The CDR3 nucleotides read TGTGCCAGCAGCTTATCGTTAGCGGGGGCGTCCGAGCAGTACTTC. The J gene is TRBJ2-7, the V gene TRBV7-6; 9 bases fit TRBD2. This CDR3 comprises 15 residues. Germline V CDR1 and CDR2: SGHVS, FNYEAQ. V gave up 2 bases and J gave up 6 bases; unmatched junction bases: 8.

This clonotype came up a few times. The chain employs TRBV15 and TRBJ1-1, with 7 bases fitting TRBD1. CDR3 size: 15 residues. The V gene's germline CDR1 is LNHNV and CDR2 YYDKDF (reference sequence). V was clipped by 0 bases and J by 4 bases; unmatched bases: 5. CDR3 coding DNA: TGTGCCACCAGCAGAGATCGGGACAGCACCACTGAAGCTTTCTTT. The encoded protein is CATSRDRDSTTEAFF.

This chain uses TRBV27 with TRBJ1-3, with D perhaps TRBD1 (6 bases). Trimming removed 0 bases at V and 4 bases at J, with 10 bases between. Germline CDR1 MNHEY, CDR2 SMNVEV (reference sequence). CDR3 length: 15 residues. The CDR3 spells CASSLSQGEGNTIYF. The CDR3 region has the DNA TGTGCCAGCAGTTTATCACAGGGAGAAGGAAACACCATATATTTT.

V is TRBV5-5 and J is TRBJ2-1; 7 bases line up with TRBD2. There are 15 residues in the CDR3. The germline gives CDR1 SGHKS, CDR2 YYEKEE (reference sequence). The junction had 6 bases not matched to a gene; V was cut back by 0 bases and J by 6 bases. In DNA, the CDR3 is TGTGCCAGCAGCTTGGTCCCTAGCGGACTCAATGAGCAGTTCTTC. It codes for CASSLVPSGLNEQFF.

The CDR3 here is CASSLLDSTYGYTF. The DNA of the CDR3 is TGTGCCAGCAGCCTGCTTGACAGCACCTATGGCTACACCTTC. The V gene is TRBV5-6, the J gene TRBJ1-2, with D maybe TRBD1 (5 bases). With 4 bases removed from V and 4 bases from J, the gap between germline ends came to 14 bases. This CDR3 region has 14 residues. Looked up from germline, CDR1 is SGHDT and CDR2 is YYEEEE.